The present TCR beta chain was sequenced within a study of blood T cell repertoires in COVID-19. Study summary: The samples span acute and convalescent COVID-19 from the United States, Italy and Spain.

Per the study methods: Estimates of nucleated cell counts were drawn from the amplification of reference gene primers. The table came from immunoSEQ multiplex PCR; TCRdb's copy has only in-frame clones and leaves some out. D and trimming were read from the DNA, whereas the V and J calls and clone size are those reported in that table. The sample yields fewer than 700,000 clones, approximately 88% seen once. Deletions cut 1 base from V and 1 base from J, with 14 bases between. CDR1 and CDR2 (germline): SGHRS, YFSETQ. The length of the CDR3 is 16 residues. Seattle participants joined during active infection and were tracked over time.

The clonotype was recovered from a woman aged 45 to 65 with COVID-19, enrolled during active disease. The genes are TRBV5-1 and TRBJ1-1, with a possible D match to TRBD1 (6 bases). The sequenced material came from peripheral blood. The CDR3 loop is CASSLRSAGENTEAFF. The CDR3 DNA follows: TGCGCCAGCAGCTTGAGGTCGGCAGGGGAGAACACTGAAGCTTTCTTT. The full variable domain, its missing parts supplied by reference TRBV5-1 and TRBJ1-1, is KAGVTQTPRYLIKTRGQQVTLSCSPISGHRSVSWYQQTPGQGLQFLFEYFSETQRNKGNFPGRFSGRQFSNSRSEMNVSTLELGDSALYLCASSLRSAGENTEAFFGQGTRLTVV.